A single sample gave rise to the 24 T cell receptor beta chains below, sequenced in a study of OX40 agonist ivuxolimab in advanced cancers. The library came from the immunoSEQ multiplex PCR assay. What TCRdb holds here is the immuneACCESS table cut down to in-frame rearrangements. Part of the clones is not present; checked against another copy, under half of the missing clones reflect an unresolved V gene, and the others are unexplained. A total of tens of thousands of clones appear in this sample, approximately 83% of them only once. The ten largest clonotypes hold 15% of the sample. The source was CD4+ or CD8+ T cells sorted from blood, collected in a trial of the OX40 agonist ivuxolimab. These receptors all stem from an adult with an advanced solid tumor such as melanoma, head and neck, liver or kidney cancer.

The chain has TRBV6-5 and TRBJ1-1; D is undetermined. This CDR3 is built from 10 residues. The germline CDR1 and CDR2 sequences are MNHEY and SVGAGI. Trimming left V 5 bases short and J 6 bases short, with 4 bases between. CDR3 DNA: TGTGCCAGCAGTGGAGCTGAAGCTTTCTTT. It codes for CASSGAEAFF.

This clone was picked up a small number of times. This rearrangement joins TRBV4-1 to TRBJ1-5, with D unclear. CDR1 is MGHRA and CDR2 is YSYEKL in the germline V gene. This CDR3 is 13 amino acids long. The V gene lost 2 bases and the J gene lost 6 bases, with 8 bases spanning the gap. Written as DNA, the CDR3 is TGCGCCAGCAGCCAAAGTTGGGGTCAGCCCCAGCATTTT. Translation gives CASSQSWGQPQHF.

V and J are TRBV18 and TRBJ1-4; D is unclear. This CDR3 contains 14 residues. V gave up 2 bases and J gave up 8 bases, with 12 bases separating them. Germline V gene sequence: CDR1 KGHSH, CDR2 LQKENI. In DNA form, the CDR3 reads TGTGCCAGCTCACCATCGGGAGGGCAGGAAAAACTGTTTTTT. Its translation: CASSPSGGQEKLFF.

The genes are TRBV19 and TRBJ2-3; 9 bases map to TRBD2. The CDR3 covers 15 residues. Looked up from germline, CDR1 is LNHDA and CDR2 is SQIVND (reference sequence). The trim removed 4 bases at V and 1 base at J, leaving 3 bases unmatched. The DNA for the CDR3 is TGTGCCAGTAGTAGCCGGACTAGCGGCACAGATACGCAGTATTTT. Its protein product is CASSSRTSGTDTQYF.

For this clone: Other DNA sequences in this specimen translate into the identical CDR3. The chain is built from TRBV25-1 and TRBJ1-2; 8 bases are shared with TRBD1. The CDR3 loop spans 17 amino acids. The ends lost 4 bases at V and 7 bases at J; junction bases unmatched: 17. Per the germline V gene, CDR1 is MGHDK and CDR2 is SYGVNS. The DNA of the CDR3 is TGTGCCAGCAGTGCCTCATCAGGGCAGGGGGCTCTTAGTGGCTACACCTTC. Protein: CASSASSGQGALSGYTF.

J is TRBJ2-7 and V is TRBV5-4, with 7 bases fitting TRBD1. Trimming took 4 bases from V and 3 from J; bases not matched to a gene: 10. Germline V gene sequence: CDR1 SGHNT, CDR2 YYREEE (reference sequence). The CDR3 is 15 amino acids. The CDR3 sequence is CASSTDRDGFYEQYF. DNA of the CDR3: TGTGCCAGCAGCACTGACAGGGATGGGTTCTACGAGCAGTACTTC.

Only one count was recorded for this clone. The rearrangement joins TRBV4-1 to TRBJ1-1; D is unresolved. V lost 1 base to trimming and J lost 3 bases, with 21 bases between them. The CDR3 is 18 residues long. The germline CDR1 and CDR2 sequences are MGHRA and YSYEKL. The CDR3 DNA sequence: TGCGCCAGCAGCCAAGTGCCTCTAATTGAGATCGCGTACACTGAAGCTTTCTTT. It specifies CASSQVPLIEIAYTEAFF.

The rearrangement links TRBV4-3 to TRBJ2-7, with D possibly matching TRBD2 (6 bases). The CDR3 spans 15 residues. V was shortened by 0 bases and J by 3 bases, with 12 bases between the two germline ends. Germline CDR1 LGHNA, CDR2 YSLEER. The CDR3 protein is CASSQEGLSRYEQYF. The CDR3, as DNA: TGCGCCAGCAGCCAAGAGGGACTTAGTCGCTACGAGCAGTACTTC.

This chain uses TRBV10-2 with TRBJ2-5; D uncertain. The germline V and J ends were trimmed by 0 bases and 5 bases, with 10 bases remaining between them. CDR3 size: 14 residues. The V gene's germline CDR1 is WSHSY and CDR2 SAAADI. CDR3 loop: CASSESGLTETQYF. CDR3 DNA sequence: TGCGCCAGCAGTGAGTCAGGCCTGACGGAGACCCAGTACTTC.

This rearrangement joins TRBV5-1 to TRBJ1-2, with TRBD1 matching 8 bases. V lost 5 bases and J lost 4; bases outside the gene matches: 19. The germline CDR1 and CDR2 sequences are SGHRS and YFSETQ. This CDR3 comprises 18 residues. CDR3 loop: CASSKWWDRHPEGYGYTF. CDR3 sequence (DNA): TGCGCCAGCAGTAAGTGGTGGGACAGGCATCCCGAGGGCTATGGCTACACCTTC.

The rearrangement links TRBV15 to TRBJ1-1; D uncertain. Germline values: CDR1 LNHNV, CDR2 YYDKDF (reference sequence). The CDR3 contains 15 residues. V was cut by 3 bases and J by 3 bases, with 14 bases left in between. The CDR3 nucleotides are TGTGCCACCAGCAGGTTCCAAGGTTTCGACACTGAAGCTTTCTTT. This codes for CATSRFQGFDTEAFF.

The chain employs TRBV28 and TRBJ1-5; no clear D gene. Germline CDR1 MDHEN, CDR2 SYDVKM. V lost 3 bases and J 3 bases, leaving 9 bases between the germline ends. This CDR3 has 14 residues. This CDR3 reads CASSFSQINQPQHF. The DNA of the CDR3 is TGTGCCAGCAGTTTTTCACAGATCAATCAGCCCCAGCATTTT.

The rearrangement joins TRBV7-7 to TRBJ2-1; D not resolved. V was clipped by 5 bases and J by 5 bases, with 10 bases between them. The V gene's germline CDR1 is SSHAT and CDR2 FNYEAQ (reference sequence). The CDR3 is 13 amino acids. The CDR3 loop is CASSHGPDNEQFF. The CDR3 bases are TGTGCCAGCAGCCATGGACCAGACAATGAGCAGTTCTTC.

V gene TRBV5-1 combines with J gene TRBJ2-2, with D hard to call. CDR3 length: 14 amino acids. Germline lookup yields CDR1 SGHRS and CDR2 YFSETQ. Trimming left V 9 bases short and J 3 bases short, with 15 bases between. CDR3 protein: CATRVAVYTGELFF. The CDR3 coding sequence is TGCGCCACCCGGGTGGCTGTTTACACCGGGGAGCTGTTTTTT.

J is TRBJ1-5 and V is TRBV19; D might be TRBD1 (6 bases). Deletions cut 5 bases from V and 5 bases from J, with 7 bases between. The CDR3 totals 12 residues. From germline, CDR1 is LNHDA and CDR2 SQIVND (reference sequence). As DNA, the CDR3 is TGTGCCAGTAGTTCAGGGGATCAGCCCCAGCATTTT. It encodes CASSSGDQPQHF. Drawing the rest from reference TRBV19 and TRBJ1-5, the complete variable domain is DGGITQSPKYLFRKEGQNVTLSCEQNLNHDAMYWYRQDPGQGLRLIYYSQIVNDFQKGDIAEGYSVSREKKESFPLTVTSAQKNPTAFYLCASSSGDQPQHFGDGTRLSIL.

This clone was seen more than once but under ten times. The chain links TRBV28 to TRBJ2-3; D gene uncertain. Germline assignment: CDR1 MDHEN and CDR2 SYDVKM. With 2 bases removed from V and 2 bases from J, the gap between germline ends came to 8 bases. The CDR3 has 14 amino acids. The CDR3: CASSLGSSTDTQYF. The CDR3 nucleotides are TGTGCCAGCAGTTTAGGATCCTCCACAGATACGCAGTATTTT.

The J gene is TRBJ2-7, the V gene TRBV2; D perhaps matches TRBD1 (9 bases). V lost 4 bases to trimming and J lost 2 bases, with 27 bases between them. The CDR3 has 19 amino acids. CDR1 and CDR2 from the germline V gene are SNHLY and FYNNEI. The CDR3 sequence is CASSAPTGGAASGPYEQYF. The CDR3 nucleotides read TGTGCCAGCAGTGCGCCAACAGGGGGCGCGGCTAGCGGGCCCTACGAGCAGTACTTC.

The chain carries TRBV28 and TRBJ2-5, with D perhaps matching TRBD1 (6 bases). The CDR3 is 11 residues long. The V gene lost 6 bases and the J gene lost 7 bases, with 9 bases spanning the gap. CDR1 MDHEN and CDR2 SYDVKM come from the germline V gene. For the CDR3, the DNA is TGTGCCAGCAGCAAAGGGGGGACCCAGTACTTC. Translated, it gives CASSKGGTQYF.

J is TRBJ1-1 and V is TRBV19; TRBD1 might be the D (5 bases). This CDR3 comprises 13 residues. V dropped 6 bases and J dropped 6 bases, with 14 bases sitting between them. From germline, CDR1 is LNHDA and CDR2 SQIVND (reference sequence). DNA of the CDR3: TGTGCCAGTAGAATTAGACAGAAGGCTGAAGCTTTCTTT. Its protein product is CASRIRQKAEAFF.

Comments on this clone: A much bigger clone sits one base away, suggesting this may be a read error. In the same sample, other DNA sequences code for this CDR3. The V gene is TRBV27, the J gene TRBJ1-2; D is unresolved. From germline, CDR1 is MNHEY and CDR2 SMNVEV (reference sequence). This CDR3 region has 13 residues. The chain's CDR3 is CASSFRQNYGYTF. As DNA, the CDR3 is TGTGCCAGCAGTTTTCGTCAGAACTATGGTTACACCTTC.

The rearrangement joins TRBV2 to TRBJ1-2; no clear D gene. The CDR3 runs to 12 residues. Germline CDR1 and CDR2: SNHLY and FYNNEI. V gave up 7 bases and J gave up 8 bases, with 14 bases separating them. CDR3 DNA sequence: TGTGCCAGCACTCCGCAGCCTTGGGGCTACACCTTC. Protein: CASTPQPWGYTF.

CDR3 nucleotides: TGTGCCAGCAGTTTTTGGGTTGGCACTGAAGCTTTCTTT. Protein sequence: CASSFWVGTEAFF. V is TRBV28 and J is TRBJ1-1; D is unclear. The V and J ends lost 3 bases and 4 bases respectively, with 9 bases between them. The CDR3 is made up of 13 amino acids. The germline gives CDR1 MDHEN, CDR2 SYDVKM.

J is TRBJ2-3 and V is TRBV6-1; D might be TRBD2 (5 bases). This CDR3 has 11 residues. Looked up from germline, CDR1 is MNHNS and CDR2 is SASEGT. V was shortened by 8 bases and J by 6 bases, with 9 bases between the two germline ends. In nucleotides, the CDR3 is TGTGCCAGCTCCCCGGGGGATACGCAGTATTTT. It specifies CASSPGDTQYF.

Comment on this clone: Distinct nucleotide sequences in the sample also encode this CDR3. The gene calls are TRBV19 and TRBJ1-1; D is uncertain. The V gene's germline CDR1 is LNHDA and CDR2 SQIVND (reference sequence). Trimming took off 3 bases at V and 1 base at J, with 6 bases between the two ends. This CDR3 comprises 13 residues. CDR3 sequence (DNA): TGTGCCAGTAGTATCTACGCGAACACTGAAGCTTTCTTT. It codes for CASSIYANTEAFF.